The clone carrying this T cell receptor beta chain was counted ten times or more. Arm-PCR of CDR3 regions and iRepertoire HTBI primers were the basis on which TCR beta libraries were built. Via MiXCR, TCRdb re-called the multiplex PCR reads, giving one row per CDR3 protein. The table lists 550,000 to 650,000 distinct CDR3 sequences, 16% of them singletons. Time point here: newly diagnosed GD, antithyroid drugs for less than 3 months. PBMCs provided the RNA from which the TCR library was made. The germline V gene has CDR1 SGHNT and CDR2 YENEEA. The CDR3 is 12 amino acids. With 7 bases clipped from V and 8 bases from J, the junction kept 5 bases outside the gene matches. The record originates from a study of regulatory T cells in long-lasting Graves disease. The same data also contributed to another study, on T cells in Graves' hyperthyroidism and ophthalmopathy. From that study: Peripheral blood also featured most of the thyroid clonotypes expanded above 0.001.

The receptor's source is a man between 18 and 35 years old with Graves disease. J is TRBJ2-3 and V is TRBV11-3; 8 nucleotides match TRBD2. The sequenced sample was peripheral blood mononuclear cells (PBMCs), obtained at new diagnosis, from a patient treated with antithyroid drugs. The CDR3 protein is CASTGRGGTQYF. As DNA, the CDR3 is TGTGCCAGCACCGGCCGGGGGGGTACGCAGTATTTT.